The clone carrying this T cell receptor beta chain was detected many times. No antigen is known for it. Time point: sample taken at primary tumor resection. TCRs were sequenced from unsorted whole RNA of tumor, nontumor lung or PBMC. The library protocol tagged each TCR cDNA with a unique molecular identifier. TCRdb reanalysed the 5' RACE reads using MiXCR and keeps one entry per CDR3 protein. Found here are about 10,000 distinct CDR3 sequences, roughly 12% of them singletons; the top ten hold about 10%. This record belongs to a study of spatial heterogeneity in lung cancer. General observations from the study: It was found that expanded intratumoral alpha and beta TCR counts tracked tumor mutation counts. Approximate estimated coverage of tumor T cells amounted to less than 7.5% for alpha and over 12% for beta chains.

Germline loops: CDR1 SGHRS, CDR2 YFSETQ. This CDR3 is 15 amino acids long. Trimming took 5 bases from V and 0 from J; bases not matched to a gene: 3. Source: lung tumor tissue, taken at surgery. The TCR sequence derives from a male donor with early-stage non-small cell lung cancer. This rearrangement joins TRBV5-1 to TRBJ2-7, with 12 bases aligning to TRBD2. CDR3 coding DNA: TGCGCCAGCAGTTTGACTAGCGGGAGCTCCTACGAGCAGTACTTC. It yields the protein CASSLTSGSSYEQYF.